This passage covers 14 T cell receptor beta chains from one sample sequenced in a study of human T cells and chemical hapten exposure. The time point was: patch test 1, 2 weeks after DPC sensitization. Regarding treatment: therapeutic diphenylcyclopropenone sensitization with weekly scalp DPC. MiXCR, run by TCRdb on the RACE reads, gives a single entry per CDR3 protein. The data show approximately 400,000 distinct CDR3 sequences, with approximately 5.1% seen just once and under 3% held by the top ten. This specimen consisted of whole blood, obtained in connection with sensitization to the hapten diphenylcyclopropenone (DPC). These receptors originate from a woman in her forties or fifties with alopecia areata. Some clones in this sample may be carry-over from other donors' samples.

This clonotype was detected many times. This chain uses TRBV24-1 with TRBJ1-1, with 8 bases that match TRBD1. The CDR3 is made up of 13 amino acids. Germline lookup yields CDR1 KGHDR and CDR2 SFDVKD. The V segment lost 5 bases and the J segment 12 bases; nucleotides outside the gene matches: 10. CDR3 DNA sequence: TGTGCCACCAGTGCCAGTACCGGGACAGGTTCTTTCTTT. Its protein product is CATSASTGTGSFF.

J is TRBJ1-1 and V is TRBV6-6, with D tentatively TRBD1 (5 bases). The V end lost 6 bases, the J end lost 2 bases, and 10 bases lay between the germline ends. CDR1 is MNHNY, CDR2 SVGAGI, per germline (reference sequence). The CDR3 extends over 13 amino acids. CDR3 DNA: TGTGCCAGCAGGGACACGTCTAACACTGAAGCTTTCTTT. This encodes CASRDTSNTEAFF.

The chain employs TRBV4-3 and TRBJ2-3; no clear D. This CDR3 region has 15 residues. Trimming cost V 0 bases and J 0 bases, with 7 bases left between them. Germline CDR1 LGHNA, CDR2 YSLEER. CDR3 region: CASSQEVRSTDTQYF. CDR3 nucleotides: TGCGCCAGCAGCCAAGAAGTCCGGAGCACAGATACGCAGTATTTT.

This clonotype was seen at least ten times. V is TRBV20-1 and J is TRBJ1-5; a weak D match, TRBD1 (6 bases). CDR1 DFQATT and CDR2 SNEGSKA come from the germline V gene (reference sequence). V lost 1 base and J lost 2, with 15 bases in between. This CDR3 is 16 amino acids long. CDR3 in amino acids: CSARASGGAGNQPQHF. The CDR3 DNA is TGCAGTGCTAGAGCTTCGGGGGGCGCCGGCAATCAGCCCCAGCATTTT.

The rearrangement links TRBV6-2 or TRBV6-3 to TRBJ2-5; TRBD2 aligns across 14 bases. The CDR3 has 15 amino acids. Germline values: CDR1 MNHEY, CDR2 SVGEGT. Trimming at V came to 7 bases and at J to 4 bases, leaving 5 bases not matched to a gene. As DNA, the CDR3 is TGTGCCAGCACCCAGGGACTAGCGGGAGTAGAGACCCAGTACTTC. Protein product: CASTQGLAGVETQYF.

In this sample, this clonotype turned up many times. The CDR3 DNA reads TGCAGCGTTGGTTCTCACTCTGGAAACACCATATATTTT. Its translation: CSVGSHSGNTIYF. The chain combines TRBV29-1 with TRBJ1-3, with D unclear. V was clipped by 4 bases and J by 0 bases, with 7 bases between them. The V gene's germline CDR1 is SQVTM and CDR2 ANQGSEA. The CDR3 spans 13 residues.

This clonotype was seen ten or more times. The CDR3 here is CASSLPAGGAGETQYF. Written as DNA, the CDR3 is TGTGCCAGCAGCTTGCCGGCCGGGGGGGCAGGAGAGACCCAGTACTTC. The chain couples TRBV5-6 to TRBJ2-5; 8 bases align to TRBD2. The CDR3 spans 16 residues. V lost 1 base and J lost 4; bases outside the gene matches: 9. The germline CDR1 and CDR2 sequences are SGHDT and YYEEEE.

This clonotype was seen more than once but under ten times. The chain links TRBV11-3 to TRBJ2-2; the D gene is possibly TRBD2 (5 bases). Trimming removed 7 bases at V and 0 bases at J, with 9 bases between. Germline CDR1 is SGHNT and CDR2 is YENEEA. The length of the CDR3 is 14 residues. The CDR3 loop is CASKRSANTGELFF. In DNA, the CDR3 is TGTGCCAGCAAGCGGAGCGCGAACACCGGGGAGCTGTTTTTT. The variable domain in full, with the rest retrieved from reference TRBV11-3 and TRBJ2-2, is EAGVVQSPRYKIIEKKQPVAFWCNPISGHNTLYWYLQNLGQGPELLIRYENEEAVDDSQLPKDRFSAERLKGVDSTLKIQPAELGDSAVYLCASKRSANTGELFFGEGSRLTVL.

The chain links TRBV5-5 to TRBJ2-1; no firm D call. Germline V gene data show CDR1 as SGHKS and CDR2 as YYEKEE (reference sequence). This CDR3 has 15 amino acids. V lost 2 bases and J 5 bases, leaving 14 bases between the germline ends. The CDR3 is CASSFPPPVHNEQFF. For the CDR3, the DNA is TGTGCCAGCAGCTTTCCCCCGCCCGTTCACAATGAGCAGTTCTTC.

This clonotype was seen ten or more times. The J gene is TRBJ1-5, the V gene TRBV20-1; TRBD1 is a possible D gene (5 bases). Trimming shortened V by 3 bases and J by 0 bases, and 12 bases separated the two germline ends. Germline assignment: CDR1 DFQATT and CDR2 SNEGSKA (reference sequence). The CDR3 length is 15 residues. The CDR3 nucleotides are TGCAGTGCTAGGCGGGACGTTGTTAGCAATCAGCCCCAGCATTTT. The encoded protein is CSARRDVVSNQPQHF.

This clonotype was recorded many times. The rearrangement joins TRBV18 to TRBJ2-1, with D perhaps TRBD1 or TRBD2 (5 bases each). CDR1 is KGHSH and CDR2 is LQKENI in the germline V gene. The CDR3 loop spans 15 amino acids. Trimming took 0 bases from V and 8 from J, leaving 14 bases between them. The CDR3 coding sequence is TGTGCCAGCTCACCACCCGGGACCCCCGGCGATGAGCAGTTCTTC. Its protein is CASSPPGTPGDEQFF.

This clonotype showed up many times. This chain links TRBV20-1 with TRBJ2-1, with 11 nucleotides matching TRBD2. CDR3 size: 14 residues. Germline assignment: CDR1 DFQATT and CDR2 SNEGSKA (reference sequence). V dropped 1 base and J dropped 9; count of bases not matched to a gene: 5. The CDR3 reads CSARALAGETEQFF. In nucleotides, the CDR3 is TGCAGTGCTAGAGCACTAGCGGGAGAGACTGAGCAGTTCTTC.

This clonotype was observed at least ten times. V usage is TRBV27 and J usage is TRBJ2-7, with D tentatively TRBD2 (6 bases). CDR3 length: 12 residues. Germline V gives CDR1 MNHEY, CDR2 SMNVEV (reference sequence). V gave up 5 bases and J gave up 6 bases, with 11 bases separating them. This chain's CDR3 is CASSPPGVEQYF. The CDR3 DNA is TGTGCCAGCAGTCCTCCGGGAGTCGAGCAGTACTTC.

This clonotype appeared a few times. The rearrangement links TRBV5-6 to TRBJ1-6, with D possibly TRBD1 on 6 matching bases. The CDR3 loop spans 14 amino acids. Trimming took 3 bases from V and 9 from J, leaving 13 bases between them. The germline CDR1 and CDR2 sequences are SGHDT and YYEEEE. The CDR3 loop reads CASSSQGTVSPLHF. The CDR3 DNA reads as TGTGCCAGCAGCTCACAGGGAACGGTTTCACCCCTCCACTTT.